A single sample is the source of the 11 T cell receptor beta chains below, sequenced in a study of beta chain features in type 1 diabetes. Isolated RNA was reverse transcribed in full, so expressed TCRB transcripts were sequenced. Libraries were prepared by immunoSEQ multiplex PCR; TCRdb keeps only in-frame clonotypes and omits some of them. The profile shows 70,000 to 90,000 clones, around a third of them singletons. Sequenced sample: stem cell memory CD4+ T cells from blood. The receptor source for this set is a woman under 30 in good health.

Only a few counts were recorded for this clone. V and J are TRBV9 and TRBJ2-1; possible D gene TRBD2, 5 bases. The CDR3 has 15 residues. The V end was cut by 7 bases, the J end by 0 bases, with 14 bases between. Germline-derived CDR1 and CDR2 are SGDLS and YYNGEE. This CDR3 reads CASGFGVDSYNEQFF. The CDR3 coding sequence is TGTGCCAGCGGCTTCGGGGTAGACTCCTACAATGAGCAGTTCTTC. Combining the CDR3 with reference TRBV9 and TRBJ2-1 gives the whole variable domain DSGVTQTPKHLITATGQRVTLRCSPRSGDLSVYWYQQSLDQGLQFLIQYYNGEERAKGNILERFSAQQFPDLHSELNLSSLELGDSALYFCASGFGVDSYNEQFFGPGTRLTVL.

The rearrangement links TRBV5-1 to TRBJ1-5, with 10 bases that match TRBD1. The CDR3 spans 16 residues. The V and J ends lost 4 bases and 2 bases, in that order; junction bases with no gene match: 6. Germline CDR1 SGHRS, CDR2 YFSETQ. The CDR3 sequence is CASSTGTGAGNQPQHF. Written as DNA, the CDR3 is TGCGCCAGCAGCACCGGGACAGGGGCGGGCAATCAGCCCCAGCATTTT.

This chain connects TRBV15 to TRBJ1-2, with D unresolved. The CDR3 extends over 16 amino acids. V dropped 0 bases and J dropped 4 bases, with 15 bases sitting between them. The germline gives CDR1 LNHNV, CDR2 YYDKDF (reference sequence). CDR3 protein: CATSRDTGRLAYGYTF. DNA of the CDR3: TGTGCCACCAGCAGAGATACGGGGAGGCTAGCCTATGGCTACACCTTC.

This clone turned up a few times. V is TRBV4-1 and J is TRBJ1-2; unclear D gene. From germline, CDR1 is MGHRA and CDR2 YSYEKL. Trimming shortened V by 0 bases and J by 2 bases, and 7 bases separated the two germline ends. This CDR3 comprises 14 residues. The CDR3 DNA follows: TGCGCCAGCAGCCAAGAAGCCGTCAACTATGGCTACACCTTC. Translation gives CASSQEAVNYGYTF.

J is TRBJ2-6 and V is TRBV19; D is perhaps TRBD2 (5 bases). Between the trimmed V and J ends, which lost 6 bases and 0 bases, there was a span of 9 bases. The CDR3 runs 15 residues. The germline gives CDR1 LNHDA, CDR2 SQIVND (reference sequence). CDR3 nucleotides: TGTGCCAGTAGGTCCGGAGGCTCTGGGGCCAACGTCCTGACTTTC. Residues: CASRSGGSGANVLTF.

The V and J genes are TRBV18 and TRBJ1-2; D is uncertain. Trimming removed 2 bases from V and 8 bases from J, with 9 bases in between. The CDR3 is made up of 12 amino acids. Germline lookup yields CDR1 KGHSH and CDR2 LQKENI. The CDR3 reads CASSPLTGGYTF. The CDR3, as DNA: TGTGCCAGCTCACCATTGACGGGGGGCTACACCTTC.

The V gene is TRBV28, the J gene TRBJ1-2, with 11 bases aligning to TRBD1. Germline assignment: CDR1 MDHEN and CDR2 SYDVKM. The CDR3 is 15 amino acids. The J segment lost 3 bases and the V segment lost 3 bases, leaving 3 bases of the junction unmatched. CDR3 sequence reads: CASSFWTGGDYGYTF. The CDR3 DNA is TGTGCCAGCAGTTTTTGGACAGGGGGCGACTATGGCTACACCTTC.

V usage is TRBV30 and J usage is TRBJ2-6; D is unclear. Trimming pared 2 bases from V and 0 bases from J, leaving 8 bases between. CDR1 is GTSNPN, CDR2 SVGIG, per germline (reference sequence). The CDR3 spans 15 residues. Written as DNA, the CDR3 is TGTGCCTGGAGTTTTACTCTCTCTGGGGCCAACGTCCTGACTTTC. Translated, it gives CAWSFTLSGANVLTF. Variable domain in full (rest from reference TRBV30 and TRBJ2-6): SQTIHQWPATLVQPVGSPLSLECTVEGTSNPNLYWYRQAAGRGLQLLFYSVGIGQISSEVPQNLSASRPQDRQFILSSKKLLLSDSGFYLCAWSFTLSGANVLTFGAGSRLTVL.

As to this clone: A single base separates this from a much larger clone, so it may be a read error. The rearrangement links TRBV6-1 to TRBJ2-7, with 7 bases aligning to TRBD1. Germline CDR1 reads MNHNS; CDR2 reads SASEGT. V gave up 6 bases and J gave up 3 bases; unmatched junction bases: 2. This CDR3 is built from 12 residues. CDR3 nucleotide sequence: TGTGCCAGCAGGGGACAGTACTACGAGCAGTACTTC. Translated, it gives CASRGQYYEQYF.

This chain connects TRBV18 to TRBJ1-1; 7 bases map to TRBD1. V lost 3 bases and J lost 11; bases outside the gene matches: 9. Germline CDR1 KGHSH, CDR2 LQKENI. CDR3 length: 13 amino acids. The CDR3 coding sequence is TGTGCCAGCTCACCCGGGACAGCTGGAGAGGCTTTCTTT. Amino acid sequence: CASSPGTAGEAFF.

A few counts support this clone. The chain employs TRBV2 and TRBJ2-7; 10 positions agree with TRBD1. The CDR3 contains 13 residues. The V and J ends lost 4 bases and 3 bases, in that order; junction bases with no gene match: 0. Looked up from germline, CDR1 is SNHLY and CDR2 is FYNNEI. This CDR3 is CASSGDRGYEQYF. Written as DNA, the CDR3 is TGTGCCAGCAGTGGGGACAGGGGCTACGAGCAGTACTTC.